This T cell receptor (beta chain) was profiled in a study of cytomegalovirus exposure and HLA in healthy donors (dated by TCRdb to 2017 to 2019). Broadly, across the study: An earlier analysis of approximately 600 of the donors reported more than 250 Gb of sequence data and about 100 million unique TCR beta sequences from about 200 million T cells. A later genetic analysis took genome-wide SNP genotypes for about 55% of the roughly 700 donors and used that subset as a discovery cohort. The study used immunosequencing to profile the T cell repertoires of approximately 650 subjects and linked those repertoires to cytomegalovirus serostatus. In an earlier analysis of roughly 600 of the donors, high-throughput TCR beta sequencing was used to judge whether each TCR beta V gene segment behaved as functional or pseudogenic. To study patterns of TCR occurrence, a later analysis re-analyzed previously published TCR beta repertoires from 550 to 800 donors and added high-resolution HLA genotyping. Among the roughly 430 genotyped donors, approximately 77% belonged to the genetic ancestry cluster associated with self-reported Caucasian donors. The study was designed to test whether signatures of past pathogen exposure could be identified by cataloging public T cell receptors. The study combined high-throughput TCR immunosequencing, statistical association of individual TCRs with disease status, and machine learning to predict cytomegalovirus infection status. Donor age, sex, ethnicity and CMV serostatus were compiled together with the repertoire data. All discovery cohort repertoires had been generated on a single sequencing platform. Both class I and class II loci were covered by HLA typing, at four-digit resolution. On average, roughly 240,000 unique TCR beta nucleotide sequences were sequenced per donor among more than 350 genotyped donors of the cohort, with around 19% of those sequences being non-productive. Typing coverage varied by locus: about 629-630 donors for A, B, C, DRB1 and DQB1; some 520 for DQA1; 606 for DPA1; around 490 for DPB1. The later analysis used no new phenotypic data to find candidate immune exposures, relying instead on TCR beta sequences and their occurrence across donors. An early release that covered fewer than 800 HLA-typed donors contained about 300 gigabases of sequencing data and about 84 million unique TCR sequences. A separate validation cohort of 100 to 150 different subjects was used in addition to the roughly 700-subject first cohort. Four to six DR-DQ haplotypes were handled as single units for association and clustering because linkage in the cohort was strong.

About this clone: It has no known antigen specificity. Within one base of it there is no much larger clone, and no base qualities were kept.

From the cysteine through the phenylalanine, the CDR3 covers 16 amino acids. Only the CDR3 region is kept as DNA, spanning 48 bases read in frame from base 1. The cohort consisted of some 730 healthy bone marrow donors. Cohort members were all nominally healthy when sampled, although unrecorded immune exposures were likely present. The donor was CMV seropositive and was included in the group of 250 to 350 seropositive cohort members. A peripheral blood sample was provided by each donor, and peripheral blood mononuclear cells were used for TCR beta sequencing. Genomic DNA was extracted from the blood cell samples with the Qiagen DNeasy Blood Extraction Kit. Library creation used the immunoSEQ multiplex PCR assay. For the multiplex PCR, a mixture combining 60 forward primers for TCR Vbeta segments and 13 reverse primers for TCR Jbeta segments was used. Amplification of the CDR3 region of rearranged TCR beta genes was performed with a multiplex PCR assay on genomic DNA. The amplified TCR beta libraries were sequenced on the Illumina HiSeq System as 87-base-pair reads. The study's processing was this. Across the roughly 670 repertoires, a later analysis counted about 81 million unique TCR beta chains, roughly 11 million of which were shared by at least two donors. To remove PCR and sequencing errors, raw reads were error-corrected and collapsed into unique sequences using a nearest-neighbor algorithm that merged closely related sequences. V, D and J gene segments were assigned by aligning CDR3 sequences to IMGT reference sequences. For a sequence to be retained, a match of at least six nucleotides to both a V gene segment and a J gene segment was required. Rearrangements were called productive when the CDR3 lacked stop codons and stayed in frame with V and J; all others were non-productive. CDR3 was defined according to IMGT convention as the region running from the second conserved V-encoded cysteine to the conserved J-encoded phenylalanine. Sequences without an unambiguous match to a single V gene segment were excluded from the earlier analysis of several hundred of the donors. An earlier analysis of 550 to 650 of the donors classified V segments as functional when productive rearrangements were above 56.7% and as segregating when the standard deviation between donors was above 5%. To diagnose cytomegalovirus status from the catalog of TCR beta chain sequences, a statistical classification framework was built. V and J gene assignment, in a later analysis, came from comparing TCR nucleotide sequences with IMGT/GENE-DB human TR gene sequences. Using the TCRdist pipeline, a later analysis assigned CDR3 sequences along with most-parsimonious VDJ recombination scenarios. A later analysis defined each TCR beta chain by its CDR3 amino acid sequence plus V-gene family, and excluded reads lacking a unique V-gene family. A later analysis removed 450 to 600 highly shared, low-generation-probability nucleotide sequences to deal with suspected cross-contamination and a sequencing artifact. A later analysis calculated a clonal expansion index for each public chain from normalized within-repertoire ranks of inferred template counts. In a later analysis, generation probabilities were computed with a VDJ recombination model fitted to out-of-frame rearrangements, and the resulting probabilities were checked against IGoR. A later analysis scored TCR-TCR, TCR-HLA and TCR-CMV co-occurrence with hypergeometric tests, applying a repertoire-size bias correction to TCR pairs. False discovery rates were estimated in a later analysis by permuting HLA or CMV assignments 20 times. In a later analysis, co-occurring TCRs were grouped using DBSCAN, with TCRdist sequence similarity added in when clustering inside HLA-allele-positive subsets. Repertoires with fewer than 30,000 or more than 120,000 public chains were left out of co-occurrence clustering, as were five repertoires with anomalous nucleotide sharing. The table comes from immuneACCESS by way of TCRdb, which keeps in-frame sequences with V and J called. Part of the clones is missing from these tables; in studies checked, under half for an unresolved V gene and the rest for unknown reasons. V and J calls and clone size are given by that table; D and trimming were obtained from the DNA. The sample table contains some 95,000 clones; only one count was recorded for over 75% of them. The ten largest clones add up to around 6.6% of the sample.

General conclusions and limits of the study: In vitro tests confirmed that a few of the cytomegalovirus-associated TCR beta chains recognize cytomegalovirus antigens. Approximately 18 rarely observed V segments, including chromosome 9 orphons, were excluded from the earlier analysis of a few hundred of the donors because counts were too low. The classifier was reported to diagnose cytomegalovirus status with high specificity and sensitivity in both the original cohort and the validation cohort. An earlier analysis of approximately 500 of the donors showed that most TCR beta V segments appeared in productive rearrangements either about 87% or about 30% of the time, which broadly matched IMGT annotations. A later genetic analysis reported fewer N-insertions in productive TCRs among donors in an Asian-associated ancestry cluster than the roughly 700-donor mean. Compared with equally common non-associated chains, HLA-associated TCR beta chains in a later analysis were more clonally expanded and had lower generation probabilities. In this cohort, only TCR beta chains were sequenced, and detectable features were limited by the absence of alpha or paired-chain data. While some public TCRs were present in many individuals, most TCR sequences turned up only very rarely across donors. The study gave a list of about 170 TCR beta chains associated with cytomegalovirus. According to the authors, the approach could potentially be generalized to other disease states and immunological phenotypes. Linkage disequilibrium might explain the correlated functional status among segregating V segments, but an unknown experimental factor could not be ruled out. For the cohort, immune exposure information was limited to CMV serostatus. The sequencing pipeline was judged likely to have produced a cluster of highly shared sequence variants as a technical artifact. Presence/absence analyses assumed roughly uniform sequencing depth across donors, an assumption that may not hold. Several of the top co-occurrence clusters appeared to be linked to parvovirus B19, influenza, CMV and Epstein-Barr virus, according to a later analysis. When HLA alleles, especially DR and DQ, strongly co-occurred, attributing TCR associations to individual alleles was difficult. Because the 87-base-pair reads could not distinguish some IMGT-functional V segments, including TRBV6-2 and TRBV6-3, those segments were excluded. A later analysis associated some 17,000 TCR beta sequences with specific HLA alleles at a false discovery rate of 0.05. A later analysis found that most CMV-associated TCR beta chains appeared HLA-restricted, with HLA associations seemingly driven largely by CMV exposure. HLA typing was unavailable for some donors at each locus, so association tests used only the typed subset. In a later analysis, TCR association rates were found to vary across HLA loci, with the most associated TCRs seen for DRB1 alleles and the fewest for HLA-C alleles. A later genetic analysis associated a missense DCLRE1C variant with V-gene and J-gene trimming of TCR beta chains, and an independent cohort replicated the association. A further reported finding was that TCR beta sequences accurately predicted the HLA-A and HLA-B alleles for most subjects in the first cohort.

This TCR came from a man in his forties or fifties in good health and CMV-seropositive. Recombination linked TRBV12-2 to TRBJ2-2; TRBD1 is the table's D call and was not checked against the DNA. TRBV12-2 is described as a pseudogene. The sample comprised PBMCs. CDR3 sequence: CASRLHRQGRGGELFF. The nucleotide sequence reads TGTGCAAGTCGCTTACATCGACAGGGTCGGGGCGGGGAGCTGTTTTTT.